The subject of this entry is one T cell receptor beta chain. Antigen unknown. J lost 5 bases, V lost 4 bases, and 5 bases had no gene match. This CDR3 has 14 amino acids. Looked up from germline, CDR1 is ENHRY and CDR2 is SYGVKD. This entry is derived from a study of T cells in Graves' hyperthyroidism and ophthalmopathy. Study conclusions and caveats: Ophthalmopathy and stable hyperthyroidism were told apart by a 13 V-J model. In the blood, most expanded thyroid clonotypes above 0.001 appeared as well. Ophthalmopathy, as predicted by the model, came a median around 7 months after the prediction.

Patients were excluded because of uncontrolled infection, other autoimmune disease, pregnancy or lactation. Amplified regions were TCR beta CDR3 sequences from RNA transcripts. An initial round of RT-PCR targeting the TCR CDR3 relied on the HTBI primer set. Each CDR3 protein gets one entry after TCRdb re-called the multiplex PCR reads with MiXCR. The sample yields hundreds of thousands of distinct CDR3 sequences, 45% seen once. The genes are TRBV10-3 and TRBJ2-5, with TRBD1 matching over 9 bases. The sequence was obtained from an adult man with Graves' disease, either hyperthyroidism or ophthalmopathy (not recorded which). Source material: peripheral blood or thyroid tissue (not recorded which). In DNA, the CDR3 is TGTGCCATCAGTGTGGACAGGGGTGGGGAGACCCAGTACTTC. As protein: CAISVDRGGETQYF.